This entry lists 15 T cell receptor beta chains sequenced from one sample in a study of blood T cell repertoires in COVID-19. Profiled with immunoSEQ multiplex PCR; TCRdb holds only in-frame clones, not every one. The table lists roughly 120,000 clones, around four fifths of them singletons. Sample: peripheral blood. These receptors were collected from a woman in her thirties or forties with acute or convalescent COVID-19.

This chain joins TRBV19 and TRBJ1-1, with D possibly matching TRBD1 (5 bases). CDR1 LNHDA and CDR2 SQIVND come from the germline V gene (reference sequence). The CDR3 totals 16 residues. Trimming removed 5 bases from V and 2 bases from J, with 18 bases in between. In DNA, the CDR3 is TGTGCCAGTAGTGCCGCCTCAGGACACCTAAACACTGAAGCTTTCTTT. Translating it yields CASSAASGHLNTEAFF.

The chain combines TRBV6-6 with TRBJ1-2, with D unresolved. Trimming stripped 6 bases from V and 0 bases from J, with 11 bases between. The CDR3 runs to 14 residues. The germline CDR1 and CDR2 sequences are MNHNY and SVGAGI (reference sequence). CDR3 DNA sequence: TGTGCCAGCAGCCCAGGAGGTGCTAACTATGGCTACACCTTC. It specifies CASSPGGANYGYTF.

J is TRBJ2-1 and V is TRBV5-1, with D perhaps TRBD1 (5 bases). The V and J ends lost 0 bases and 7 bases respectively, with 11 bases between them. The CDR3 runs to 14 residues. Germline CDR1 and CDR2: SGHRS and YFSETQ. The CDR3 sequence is CASSLGGLWNEQFF. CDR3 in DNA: TGCGCCAGCAGCTTGGGGGGCCTCTGGAATGAGCAGTTCTTC. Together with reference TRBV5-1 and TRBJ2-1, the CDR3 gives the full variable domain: KAGVTQTPRYLIKTRGQQVTLSCSPISGHRSVSWYQQTPGQGLQFLFEYFSETQRNKGNFPGRFSGRQFSNSRSEMNVSTLELGDSALYLCASSLGGLWNEQFFGPGTRLTVL.

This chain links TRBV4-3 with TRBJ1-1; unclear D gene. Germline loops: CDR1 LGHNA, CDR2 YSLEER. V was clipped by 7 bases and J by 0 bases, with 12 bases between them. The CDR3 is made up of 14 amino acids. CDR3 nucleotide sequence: TGCGCCAGCACGAGAGGACTTATGAACACTGAAGCTTTCTTT. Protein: CASTRGLMNTEAFF.

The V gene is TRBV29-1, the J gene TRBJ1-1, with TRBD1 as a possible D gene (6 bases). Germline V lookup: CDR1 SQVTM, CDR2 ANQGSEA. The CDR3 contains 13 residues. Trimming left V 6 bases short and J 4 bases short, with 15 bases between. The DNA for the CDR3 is TGCAGCGTCTTTGCAGGGGTGGGCACTGAAGCTTTCTTT. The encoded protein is CSVFAGVGTEAFF.

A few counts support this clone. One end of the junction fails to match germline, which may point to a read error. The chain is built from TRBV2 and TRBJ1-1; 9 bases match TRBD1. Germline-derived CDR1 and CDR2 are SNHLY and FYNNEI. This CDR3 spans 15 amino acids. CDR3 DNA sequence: TGTGCCAGCAGGGAAGTAAACAGGGGGCGGACTGAAGCTTTCTTT. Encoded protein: CASREVNRGRTEAFF. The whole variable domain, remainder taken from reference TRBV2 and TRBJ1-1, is EPEVTQTPSHQVTQMGQEVILRCVPISNHLYFYWYRQILGQKVEFLVSFYNNEISEKSEIFDDQFSVERPDGSNFTLKIRSTKLEDSAMYFCASREVNRGRTEAFFGQGTRLTVV.

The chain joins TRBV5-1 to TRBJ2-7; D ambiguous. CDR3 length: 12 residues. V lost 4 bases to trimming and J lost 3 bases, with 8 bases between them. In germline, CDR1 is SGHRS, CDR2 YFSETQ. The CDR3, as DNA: TGCGCCAGCAGCATCGGAGACTACGAGCAGTACTTC. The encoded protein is CASSIGDYEQYF.

The CDR3 sequence: CASSSLRGGGNNEQFF. The CDR3 coding sequence is TGTGCCAGCTCATCCCTTCGCGGGGGGGGTAACAATGAGCAGTTCTTC. The chain carries TRBV18 and TRBJ2-1; 9 positions match TRBD2. The CDR3 has 16 residues. In germline, CDR1 is KGHSH, CDR2 LQKENI. V dropped 5 bases and J dropped 5; count of bases not matched to a gene: 10.

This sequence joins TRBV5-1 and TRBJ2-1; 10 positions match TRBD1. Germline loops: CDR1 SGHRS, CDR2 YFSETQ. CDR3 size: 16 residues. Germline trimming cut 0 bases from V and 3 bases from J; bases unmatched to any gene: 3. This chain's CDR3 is CASSLAGQGFYNEQFF. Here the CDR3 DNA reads TGCGCCAGCAGCTTGGCGGGACAGGGGTTCTACAATGAGCAGTTCTTC.

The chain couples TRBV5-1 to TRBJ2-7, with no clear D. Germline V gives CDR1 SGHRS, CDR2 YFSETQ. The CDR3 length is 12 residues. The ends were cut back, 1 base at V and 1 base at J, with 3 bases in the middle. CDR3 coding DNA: TGCGCCAGCAGCTTGCCATCCTACGAGCAGTACTTC. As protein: CASSLPSYEQYF.

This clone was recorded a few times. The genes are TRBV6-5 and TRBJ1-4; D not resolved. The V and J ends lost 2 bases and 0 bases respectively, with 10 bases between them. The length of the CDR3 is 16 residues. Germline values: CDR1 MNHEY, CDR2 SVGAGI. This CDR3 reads CASSYPSRSTNEKLFF. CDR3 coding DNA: TGTGCCAGCAGTTACCCCTCGAGGTCAACTAATGAAAAACTGTTTTTT.

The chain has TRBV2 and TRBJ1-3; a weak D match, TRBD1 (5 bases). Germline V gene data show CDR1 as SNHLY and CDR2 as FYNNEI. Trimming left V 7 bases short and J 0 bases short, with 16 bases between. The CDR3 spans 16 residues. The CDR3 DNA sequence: TGTGCCAGCAACCCCCAAGGGGCAGCCTCTGGAAACACCATATATTTT. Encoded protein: CASNPQGAASGNTIYF. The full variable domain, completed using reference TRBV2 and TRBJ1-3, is EPEVTQTPSHQVTQMGQEVILRCVPISNHLYFYWYRQILGQKVEFLVSFYNNEISEKSEIFDDQFSVERPDGSNFTLKIRSTKLEDSAMYFCASNPQGAASGNTIYFGEGSWLTVV.

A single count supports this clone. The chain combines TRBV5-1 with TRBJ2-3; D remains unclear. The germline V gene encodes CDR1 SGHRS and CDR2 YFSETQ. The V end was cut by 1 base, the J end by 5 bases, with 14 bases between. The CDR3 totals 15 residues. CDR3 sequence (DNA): TGCGCCAGCAGCTTGTCTGTTGTAGATCGAGATACGCAGTATTTT. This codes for CASSLSVVDRDTQYF.

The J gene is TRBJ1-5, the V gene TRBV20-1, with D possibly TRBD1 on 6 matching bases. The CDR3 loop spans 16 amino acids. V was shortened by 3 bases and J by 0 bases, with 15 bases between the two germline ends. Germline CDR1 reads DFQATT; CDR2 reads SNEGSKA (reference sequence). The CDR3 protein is CSASDPGRGSNQPQHF. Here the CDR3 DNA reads TGCAGTGCTAGTGATCCGGGCAGGGGTAGCAATCAGCCCCAGCATTTT.

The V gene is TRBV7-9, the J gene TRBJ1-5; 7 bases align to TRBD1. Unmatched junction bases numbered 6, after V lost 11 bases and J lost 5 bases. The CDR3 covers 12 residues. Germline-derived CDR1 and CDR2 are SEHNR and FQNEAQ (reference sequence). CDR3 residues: CAGQGGDQPQHF. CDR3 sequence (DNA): TGTGCCGGGCAGGGGGGAGATCAGCCCCAGCATTTT. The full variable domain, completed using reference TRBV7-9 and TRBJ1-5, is DTGVSQNPRHKITKRGQNVTFRCDPISEHNRLYWYRQTLGQGPEFLTYFQNEAQLEKSRLLSDRFSAERPKGSFSTLEIQRTEQGDSAMYLCAGQGGDQPQHFGDGTRLSIL.